This T cell receptor beta chain appears in the sequencing data of a study of blood T cell repertoires in COVID-19. For the study at large: Specimens from acute and convalescent COVID-19 originated in the United States, Italy and Spain. In each case, the material was cDNA or gDNA derived from T cells, B-cell-depleted T cells, or PBMCs.

Source study methods: Nucleated cell number was recorded as an estimate derived from reference gene primer amplification. This table comes from immunoSEQ multiplex PCR, and its TCRdb copy is limited to in-frame clones, with some not included. That table is the source of V, J and clone size, and D and trimming were worked out from the DNA. The repertoire consists of 14,000 or so clones, with about four fifths occurring once and the leading ten covering under 25%. The germline CDR1 and CDR2 sequences are SGHRS and YFSETQ. The CDR3 is 19 amino acids. The trim removed 4 bases at V and 7 bases at J, leaving 25 bases unmatched.

Sequenced sample: peripheral blood. This rearrangement joins TRBV5-1 to TRBJ2-7; TRBD1 aligns across 8 bases. The TCR originated in a woman aged 55-69 years with acute or convalescent COVID-19. The CDR3: CASSLGQGPSASLSREQYF. The CDR3 DNA reads as TGCGCCAGCAGCCTAGGACAGGGTCCCTCCGCTAGCCTGTCTCGGGAGCAGTACTTC.